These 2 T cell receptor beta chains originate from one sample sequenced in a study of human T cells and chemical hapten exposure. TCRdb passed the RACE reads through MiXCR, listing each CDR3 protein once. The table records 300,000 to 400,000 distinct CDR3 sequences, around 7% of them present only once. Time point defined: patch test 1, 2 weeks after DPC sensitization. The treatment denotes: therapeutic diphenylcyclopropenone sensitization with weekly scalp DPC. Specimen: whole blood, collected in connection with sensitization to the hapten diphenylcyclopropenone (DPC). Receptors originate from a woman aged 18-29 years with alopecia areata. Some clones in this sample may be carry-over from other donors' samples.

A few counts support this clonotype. The CDR3 is CASSLLVGGNEKLFF. As DNA, the CDR3 is TGTGCCAGCAGCTTATTGGTGGGAGGGAATGAAAAACTGTTTTTT. The chain joins TRBV13 to TRBJ1-4; no clear D gene. Germline V gene data show CDR1 as PRHDT and CDR2 as FYEKMQ (reference sequence). This CDR3 contains 15 residues. V was cut by 2 bases and J by 5 bases, with 12 bases left in between.

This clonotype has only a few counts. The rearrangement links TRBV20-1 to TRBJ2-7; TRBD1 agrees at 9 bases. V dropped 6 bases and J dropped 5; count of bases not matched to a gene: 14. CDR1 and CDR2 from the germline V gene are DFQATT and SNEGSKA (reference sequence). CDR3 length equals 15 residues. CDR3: CSATNPGQGTDEQYF. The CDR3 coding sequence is TGCAGTGCCACTAACCCGGGACAGGGAACCGACGAGCAGTACTTC.